These 12 T cell receptor beta chains originate from one sample sequenced in a study of T cells after posttransplantation cyclophosphamide. Produced via immunoSEQ multiplex PCR; TCRdb's table is partial and in-frame only. This set yields 2,500 to 3,000 clones and no singletons; the top ten hold about 10%. Cyclophosphamide on days +3 and +4 followed busulfan-fludarabine conditioning and a marrow graft. The sequences come from PBMCs, collected after allogeneic stem cell transplant with posttransplant cyclophosphamide. These receptors were obtained from a male patient between 55 and 70 years old who received an allogeneic stem cell transplant from a related donor and was CMV-positive. Some T cells may trace back to the graft donor.

This clone is classed as medium-sized. The V and J genes are TRBV9 and TRBJ1-4; perhaps TRBD1 as D (6 bases). The CDR3 sequence is 14 residues long. CDR1 and CDR2 (germline): SGDLS, YYNGEE. V lost 0 bases to trimming and J lost 6 bases, with 9 bases between them. The CDR3 loop is CASSVGAGDEKLFF. The CDR3 DNA reads TGTGCCAGCAGCGTAGGGGCAGGGGATGAAAAACTGTTTTTT.

This clone is judged medium-sized. V gene TRBV7-3 combines with J gene TRBJ2-1; 12 bases fit TRBD2. CDR1 SGHTA and CDR2 FQGTGA come from the germline V gene. This CDR3 has 15 amino acids. V lost 5 bases to trimming and J lost 7 bases; unmatched junction nucleotides: 6. The CDR3 loop is CASSPLAGGRNEQFF. Here the CDR3 DNA reads TGTGCCAGCAGCCCTCTAGCGGGGGGGCGTAATGAGCAGTTCTTC.

By sample fraction, this clone is medium-sized. V gene TRBV6-1 combines with J gene TRBJ2-2; D uncertain. Germline V CDR1 and CDR2: MNHNS, SASEGT. V was clipped by 6 bases and J by 4 bases, with 9 bases between them. The CDR3 has 13 residues. CDR3 protein: CASRTFGTGELFF. As DNA, the CDR3 is TGTGCCAGCAGGACTTTTGGCACCGGGGAGCTGTTTTTT.

This clone is medium-sized within its sample. The V and J genes are TRBV4-2 and TRBJ2-7, with TRBD1 as a possible D gene (5 bases). Deletions cut 4 bases from V and 5 bases from J, with 18 bases between. The CDR3 spans 15 residues. Germline CDR1 and CDR2: LGHNA and YNFKEQ. The CDR3 DNA follows: TGTGCCAGCAGCCTAGAGGCTGGACAACCCAACGAGCAGTACTTC. Its translation is CASSLEAGQPNEQYF.

This clone showed up many times. The V and J genes are TRBV30 and TRBJ2-7, with 7 bases aligning to TRBD1. CDR3 length: 13 amino acids. The V gene's germline CDR1 is GTSNPN and CDR2 SVGIG (reference sequence). With 3 bases clipped from V and 6 bases from J, the junction kept 8 bases outside the gene matches. CDR3 sequence reads: CAWSGQVVSEQYF. The CDR3 DNA follows: TGTGCCTGGAGCGGACAGGTGGTCTCCGAGCAGTACTTC. The full variable domain, completed using reference TRBV30 and TRBJ2-7, is SQTIHQWPATLVQPVGSPLSLECTVEGTSNPNLYWYRQAAGRGLQLLFYSVGIGQISSEVPQNLSASRPQDRQFILSSKKLLLSDSGFYLCAWSGQVVSEQYFGPGTRLTVT.

This clone is classed as medium-sized (0.01 to 0.1%). J is TRBJ2-1 and V is TRBV5-1; tentative D call: TRBD1 (5 bases). The CDR3 runs to 15 residues. Germline CDR1 reads SGHRS; CDR2 reads YFSETQ. V lost 2 bases, J lost 1 base, and 10 bases lay in between. The CDR3 nucleotides read TGCGCCAGCAGCTTAGGTGGGGCGTCCTACAATGAGCAGTTCTTC. Translation gives CASSLGGASYNEQFF. The full variable domain, with the rest looked up from reference TRBV5-1 and TRBJ2-1, is KAGVTQTPRYLIKTRGQQVTLSCSPISGHRSVSWYQQTPGQGLQFLFEYFSETQRNKGNFPGRFSGRQFSNSRSEMNVSTLELGDSALYLCASSLGGASYNEQFFGPGTRLTVL.

This clone showed up many times. The chain joins TRBV7-8 to TRBJ1-5; tentatively, D is TRBD1 (6 bases). V was pared by 5 bases and J by 7 bases, with 12 bases between. The CDR3 is made up of 13 amino acids. Germline CDR1 SGHVS, CDR2 FQNEAQ. CDR3 protein: CASSQSQGQPQHF. DNA of the CDR3: TGTGCCAGCAGCCAATCACAGGGCCAGCCCCAGCATTTT.

This clone was found many times. The gene calls are TRBV7-2 and TRBJ1-2, with 7 positions matching TRBD1. Germline values: CDR1 SGHTA, CDR2 FQGNSA. With V trimmed by 8 bases and J by 4 bases, 7 bases remained unmatched. This CDR3 region has 13 residues. The CDR3 DNA follows: TGTGCCAGCGCCAGGGGGACGGCCTATGGCTACACCTTC. This translates into CASARGTAYGYTF.

This clone has more than one count but fewer than ten. The gene calls are TRBV6-6 and TRBJ1-5; a weak D match, TRBD1 (5 bases). Germline CDR1 MNHNY, CDR2 SVGAGI (reference sequence). This CDR3 contains 15 residues. The V end lost 4 bases, the J end lost 1 base, and 11 bases lay between the germline ends. Here the CDR3 reads CASSFPDSSNQPQHF. In nucleotides, the CDR3 is TGTGCCAGCAGTTTCCCCGACAGCAGCAATCAGCCCCAGCATTTT.

By sample share, this clone is medium-sized. The CDR3 loop reads CASSLQGNVATNEKLFF. CDR3 in DNA: TGTGCCAGCAGCTTACAGGGGAACGTTGCAACTAATGAAAAACTGTTTTTT. The chain recombines TRBV5-6 with TRBJ1-4, with TRBD1 matching 7 bases. Germline V gene lookup returns CDR1 SGHDT and CDR2 YYEEEE. The CDR3 is 17 amino acids. J lost 0 bases, V lost 2 bases, and 7 bases had no gene match.

This clone was seen at least ten times. V usage is TRBV28 and J usage is TRBJ1-6, with TRBD1 matching 7 bases. The CDR3 extends over 15 amino acids. The J segment lost 10 bases and the V segment lost 7 bases, leaving 13 bases of the junction unmatched. Per the germline V gene, CDR1 is MDHEN and CDR2 is SYDVKM. The CDR3 DNA sequence: TGTGCCAGCACTCCGCGACAGGGCCTAGGATCACCCCTCCACTTT. Translated: CASTPRQGLGSPLHF.

This clone came up many times. The V gene is TRBV28, the J gene TRBJ1-2; D not resolved. The CDR3 length is 12 residues. Germline-derived CDR1 and CDR2 are MDHEN and SYDVKM. Trimming cost V 6 bases and J 4 bases, with 9 bases left between them. As DNA, the CDR3 is TGTGCCAGCAGCTCAGGACTCTATGGCTACACCTTC. Translated, it gives CASSSGLYGYTF.